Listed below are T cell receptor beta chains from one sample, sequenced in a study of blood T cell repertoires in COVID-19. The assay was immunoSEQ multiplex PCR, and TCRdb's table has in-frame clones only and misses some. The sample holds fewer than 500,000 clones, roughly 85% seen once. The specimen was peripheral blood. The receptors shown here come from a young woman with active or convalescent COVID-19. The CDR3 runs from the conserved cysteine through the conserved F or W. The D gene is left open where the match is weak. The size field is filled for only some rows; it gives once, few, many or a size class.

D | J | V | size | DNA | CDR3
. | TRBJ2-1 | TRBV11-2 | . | TGTGCCAGCAGCTCCGTAGAGCGTTTCCCCCTCAATGAGCAGTTCTTC | CASSSVERFPLNEQFF
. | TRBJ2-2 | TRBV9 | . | TGTGCCAGCAGCGTAATCTCGTTAACGAACACCGGGGAGCTGTTTTTT | CASSVISLTNTGELFF
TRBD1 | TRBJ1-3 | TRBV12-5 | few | TGTGCTAGTGATGGGGACAGGGCTGGAAACACCATATATTTT | CASDGDRAGNTIYF
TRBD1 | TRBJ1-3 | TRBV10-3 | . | TGTGCCATCAGTGACGGACAGGGGATCGTAGGAAACACCATATATTTT | CAISDGQGIVGNTIYF
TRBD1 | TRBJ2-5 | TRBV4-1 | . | TGCGCCAGCAGCCCGAGACAGGGTTCGGAGACCCAGTACTTC | CASSPRQGSETQYF
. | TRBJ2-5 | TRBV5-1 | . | TGCGCCAGCAGCTTGCGGTTTAGCTTGAGGTCTAAGGAGACCCAGTACTTC | CASSLRFSLRSKETQYF
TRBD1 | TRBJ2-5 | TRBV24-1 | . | TGTGCCACCAGTCAGGGGACAGGGGCGATCCAAGAGACCCAGTACTTC | CATSQGTGAIQETQYF
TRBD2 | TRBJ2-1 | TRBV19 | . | TGTGCCAGTAGGAACGTAGCGGGAGGGCAGAATGAGCAGTTCTTC | CASRNVAGGQNEQFF
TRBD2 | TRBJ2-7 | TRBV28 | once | TGTGCCAGCAGTCTTACTAGCGGGGAGACCTACGAGCAGTACTTC | CASSLTSGETYEQYF
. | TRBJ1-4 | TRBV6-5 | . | TGTGCCAGCAGTAGACCCGGCACCGAGGGTGAAAAACTGTTTTTT | CASSRPGTEGEKLFF
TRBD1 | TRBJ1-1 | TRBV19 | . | TGTGCCAGTAGTATCCCAGGGGGCTGGAACACTGAAGCTTTCTTT | CASSIPGGWNTEAFF
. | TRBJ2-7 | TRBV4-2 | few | TGTGCCAGCAGCGAAGACGGCACAGTTAGCTCCTACGAGCAGTACTTC | CASSEDGTVSSYEQYF
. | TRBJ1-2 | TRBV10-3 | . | TGTGCCATCAGTGAGTCCACAGGGTATGGCTACACCTTC | CAISESTGYGYTF
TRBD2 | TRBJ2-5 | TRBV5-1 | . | TGCGCCAGCAGCTCAGGACTAGCGAAGACCCAGTACTTC | CASSSGLAKTQYF
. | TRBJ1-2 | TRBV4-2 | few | TGTGCCAGCAGCCAAGAAGGACTGGAAAATGGCTACACCTTC | CASSQEGLENGYTF
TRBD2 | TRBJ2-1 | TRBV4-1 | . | TGCGCCAGCAGCCACGTTATAGCGGGCCTCTCCTACAATGAGCAGTTCTTC | CASSHVIAGLSYNEQFF
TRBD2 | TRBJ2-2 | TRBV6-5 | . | TGTGCCAGCAGTTCTAGACTAGCGGGAGTGGTCGGGGAGCTGTTTTTT | CASSSRLAGVVGELFF
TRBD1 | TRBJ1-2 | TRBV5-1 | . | TGCGCCAGCAGCCCCCTGGACCCGGGACAGGTCTATGGCTACACCTTC | CASSPLDPGQVYGYTF
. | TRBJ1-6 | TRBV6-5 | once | TGTGCCAGCATCCTAACCGGGACTGCAAATTCACCCCTCCACTTT | CASILTGTANSPLHF
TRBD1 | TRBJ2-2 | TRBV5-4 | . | TGTGCCAGCAGCCTCGGGACAGCATTGAACACCGGGGAGCTGTTTTTT | CASSLGTALNTGELFF
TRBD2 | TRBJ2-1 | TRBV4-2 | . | TGTGCCAGCAGCCAAGATAGAAGCGGGAGGCGCAATGAGCAGTTCTTC | CASSQDRSGRRNEQFF
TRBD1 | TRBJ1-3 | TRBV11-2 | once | TGTGCCAGCAGCTTAGTTTCAGGGACAGGGTCTGGAAACACCATATATTTT | CASSLVSGTGSGNTIYF
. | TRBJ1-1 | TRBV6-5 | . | TGTGCCAGCCAAGACATTCCCCCTCCTGAAGCTTTCTTT | CASQDIPPPEAFF
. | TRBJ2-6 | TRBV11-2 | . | TGTGCCAGCAGCTTCCGGGACTTCTGGTATGGGGCCAACGTCCTGACTTTC | CASSFRDFWYGANVLTF
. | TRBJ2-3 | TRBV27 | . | TGTGCCAGCAAACAGATCATCACAGATACGCAGTATTTT | CASKQIITDTQYF
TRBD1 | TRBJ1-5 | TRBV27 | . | TGTGCCAGCAGTTTCGCAGGGGGGAATCAGCCCCAGCATTTT | CASSFAGGNQPQHF
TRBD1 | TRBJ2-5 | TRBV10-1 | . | TGCGCCAGCAGTCCAGACAGGGGCCAAGAGACCCAGTACTTC | CASSPDRGQETQYF
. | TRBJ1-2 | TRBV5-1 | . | TGCGCCAGCAGCTCTCCCCCTGGACAGATAGCTAACTATGGCTACACCTTC | CASSSPPGQIANYGYTF
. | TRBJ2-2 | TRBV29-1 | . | TGCAGCGTTGTTAGGGGTTCCGCCGGGGAGCTGTTTTTT | CSVVRGSAGELFF
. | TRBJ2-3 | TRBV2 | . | TGTGCCAGCAGTGAGCAGGGGCGGGCAGATACGCAGTATTTT | CASSEQGRADTQYF
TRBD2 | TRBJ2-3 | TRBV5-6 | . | TGTGCCAGCAGCTTCGGGACTAGCGGTCAGGATACGCAGTATTTT | CASSFGTSGQDTQYF
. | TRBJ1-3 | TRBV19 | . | TGTGCCAGTAGTATTTTAGGTCGGGAAAACACCATATATTTT | CASSILGRENTIYF
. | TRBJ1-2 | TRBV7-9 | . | TGTGCCGTCGGTGGAGGGGAGGTCTATGGCTACACCTTC | CAVGGGEVYGYTF
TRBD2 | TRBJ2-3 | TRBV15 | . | TGTGCCACCAGCAGCCCTGATTTGGCGGGACTAATGACAGATACGCAGTATTTT | CATSSPDLAGLMTDTQYF
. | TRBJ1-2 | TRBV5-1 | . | TGCGCCAGCAGCTTGGGACAGGCTAACTATGGCTACACCTTC | CASSLGQANYGYTF
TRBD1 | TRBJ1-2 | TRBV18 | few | TGTGCCAGCTCACCCGGGACAGGCTATGGCTACACCTTC | CASSPGTGYGYTF
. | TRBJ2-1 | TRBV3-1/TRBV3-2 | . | TGTGCCAGCAGTCAGGGAAATGAGCAGTTCTTC | CASSQGNEQFF
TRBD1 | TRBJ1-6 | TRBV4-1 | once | TGCGCCAGCAGCCAAGAAGGAGCTGTCGGGACAGGATCACCCCTCCACTTT | CASSQEGAVGTGSPLHF
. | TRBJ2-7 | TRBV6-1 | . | TGTGCCAGCAGTGAATCAGGGGCAGCGGGGCACGAGCAGTACTTC | CASSESGAAGHEQYF
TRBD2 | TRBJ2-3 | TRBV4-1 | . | TGCGCCAGCAGCCAAGAAGGTGAAGGGAGGGCCACAGATACGCAGTATTTT | CASSQEGEGRATDTQYF
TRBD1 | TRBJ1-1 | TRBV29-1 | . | TGCAGCGTGCCAGGACTGGGTAGGGGGCTATCTGAAGCTTTCTTT | CSVPGLGRGLSEAFF
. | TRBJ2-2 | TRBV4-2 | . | TGTGCCAGCAGCCAAGGGACACAGAACACCGGGGAGCTGTTTTTT | CASSQGTQNTGELFF
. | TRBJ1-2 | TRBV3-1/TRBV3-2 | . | TGTGCCAGCAGCCAAGCGGGCGGGAACTATGGCTACACCTTC | CASSQAGGNYGYTF
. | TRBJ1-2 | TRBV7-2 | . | TGTGCCAGCAGCTTCGGGGGGCAAGACTATGGCTACACCTTC | CASSFGGQDYGYTF